This T cell receptor beta chain appears in the sequencing data of a study of CD8 T cells in ankylosing spondylitis. Points from the study as a whole: Earlier literature documents some of the motif variants in reactive arthritis synovial fluid and blood. A TCR beta motif made of eight highly homologous variants seemed typical of ankylosing spondylitis blood. Disease-linked clones, CD8+, were relatively rare in peripheral blood.

The CDR3 is made up of 16 amino acids. Germline CDR1 and CDR2: SGHVS and FQNEAQ. V was pared by 1 base and J by 3 bases, with 16 bases between. With respect to this clonotype: What it binds is not known.

One entry per CDR3 protein results from TCRdb running MiXCR on the 5' RACE reads. This repertoire shows approximately 300,000 distinct CDR3 sequences, 8% found once; its top ten account for more than 12%. Sequenced sample: blood, either unsorted or a sorted T cell fraction (not recorded which). The V and J genes are TRBV7-8 and TRBJ2-7; D is undetermined. The receptor comes from a male donor with ankylosing spondylitis. The CDR3 DNA reads TGTGCCAGCAGCTTAGACAAGCGATTGCCGGGCTACGAGCAGTACTTC. Translating it yields CASSLDKRLPGYEQYF.